Shown below are 31 T cell receptor beta chains from a single sample sequenced in a study of T-cell memory formation after mild COVID-19 (dated by TCRdb to about 2021). The library was obtained by 5' RACE. Reads for this sample came from an Illumina NovaSeq 6000. TCRdb ran its own pipeline on the public reads, namely fastp trimming at Q25 and MiXCR clone calling, and kept in-frame beta chains. One record per CDR3 amino acid sequence lists the most common genes and DNA. Present in this sample are about 340,000 distinct CDR3 sequences, approximately 15% of which were seen just once. The ten largest clones represent 22% of the sample. Sample: PBMCs or a T cell subset sorted from them (not recorded which). The receptors come from a man aged 18 to 30 who had mild COVID-19 (a few samples of this study predate the infection). The sample titles of this study are shuffled in the database, so cell type and time point are left out; the donor was told from shared clones.

This clonotype was detected only a few times. This chain links TRBV5-4 with TRBJ2-3; 9 bases map to TRBD1. Losses at the gene ends were 3 bases for V and 4 bases for J; bases not matched to a gene: 3. Germline CDR1 is SGHNT and CDR2 is YYREEE (reference sequence). CDR3 length: 14 amino acids. CDR3 in DNA: TGTGCCAGCAGCTGGGGACAGGGAGCAGATACGCAGTATTTT. This translates into CASSWGQGADTQYF. The variable domain in full, with the rest retrieved from reference TRBV5-4 and TRBJ2-3, is ETGVTQSPTHLIKTRGQQVTLRCSSQSGHNTVSWYQQALGQGPQFIFQYYREEENGRGNFPPRFSGLQFPNYSSELNVNALELDDSALYLCASSWGQGADTQYFGPGTRLTVL.

The gene calls are TRBV29-1 and TRBJ1-1; D unclear. Trimming pared 7 bases from V and 6 bases from J, leaving 9 bases between. CDR3 size: 10 residues. Germline V gene lookup returns CDR1 SQVTM and CDR2 ANQGSEA. The CDR3 spells CSDAYAEAFF. CDR3 bases: TGCAGCGACGCCTACGCTGAAGCTTTCTTT.

This chain uses TRBV18 with TRBJ1-1; no clear D gene. The germline V gene has CDR1 KGHSH and CDR2 LQKENI. CDR3 length: 16 residues. V shed 5 bases and J shed 1 base, with 17 bases lying between them. This chain's CDR3 is CASSVIGLGPNTEAFF. The CDR3 coding sequence is TGTGCCAGCTCAGTAATAGGTCTGGGCCCGAACACTGAAGCTTTCTTT.

This clonotype appeared a few times. V gene TRBV14 combines with J gene TRBJ2-3; no clear D gene. V lost 4 bases and J 2 bases, leaving 16 bases between the germline ends. The CDR3 totals 16 residues. Germline V gene data show CDR1 as SGHDN and CDR2 as FVKESK. CDR3 bases: TGTGCCAGCAGCCGGGGTCGGCAGGTGATCACAGATACGCAGTATTTT. It translates to CASSRGRQVITDTQYF.

This clonotype was seen only a few times. V usage is TRBV6-2 or TRBV6-3 and J usage is TRBJ2-7, with a weak D call TRBD1 (6 bases). CDR1 and CDR2 (germline): MNHEY, SVGEGT. Trimming took off 8 bases at V and 4 bases at J, with 12 bases between the two ends. CDR3 length equals 12 residues. As DNA, the CDR3 is TGTGCCAGCGCAGGACAGAAATACGAGCAGTACGTC. Translation: CASAGQKYEQYV.

This clonotype turned up a few times. The chain links TRBV6-5 to TRBJ1-2; D is unresolved. Between the trimmed V and J ends, which lost 6 bases and 4 bases, there was a span of 6 bases. CDR1 is MNHEY and CDR2 is SVGAGI in the germline V gene. This CDR3 has 11 amino acids. The CDR3 DNA reads TGTGCCAGCAGGAGTTCCTATGGCTACACCTTC. It codes for CASRSSYGYTF.

The gene calls are TRBV3-1 and TRBJ1-1; no clear D gene. The CDR3 covers 12 residues. Germline loops: CDR1 LGHDT, CDR2 YNNKEL (reference sequence). The V and J ends lost 1 base and 11 bases respectively, with 11 bases between them. The chain's CDR3 is CASSQAARGAFF. The CDR3 DNA reads as TGTGCCAGCAGCCAAGCCGCGCGAGGGGCTTTCTTT.

This chain links TRBV27 with TRBJ1-1, with D possibly being TRBD1 (5 bases). The length of the CDR3 is 16 residues. The V and J ends lost 3 bases and 4 bases respectively, with 18 bases between them. In germline, CDR1 is MNHEY, CDR2 SMNVEV (reference sequence). The CDR3 loop is CASSFPSGPRATEAFF. For the CDR3, the DNA is TGTGCCAGCAGTTTCCCCTCGGGACCCCGGGCCACTGAAGCTTTCTTT.

This clonotype was picked up a small number of times. V usage is TRBV6-5 and J usage is TRBJ1-1; a possible D gene is TRBD1 (5 bases). Per germline, CDR1 MNHEY and CDR2 SVGAGI. The germline V and J ends were trimmed by 7 bases and 4 bases, with 16 bases remaining between them. The CDR3 is 14 residues long. The CDR3 here is CASKMARGFTEAFF. The DNA of the CDR3 is TGTGCCAGCAAGATGGCAAGGGGCTTCACTGAAGCTTTCTTT.

V is TRBV10-3 and J is TRBJ2-3; 8 positions match TRBD1. Germline trimming cut 6 bases from V and 1 base from J; bases unmatched to any gene: 0. This CDR3 contains 13 residues. The germline V gene has CDR1 ENHRY and CDR2 SYGVKD. The CDR3 DNA reads TGTGCCATCAGGGACAGGGGCACAGATACGCAGTATTTT. Translated: CAIRDRGTDTQYF.

This clonotype was counted ten times or more. The CDR3 coding sequence is TGTGCCAGCAGCTTAGCCGAGACAGGGGGGAAACGGGATACGCAGTATTTT. Translated, it gives CASSLAETGGKRDTQYF. V usage is TRBV7-2 and J usage is TRBJ2-3, with 9 bases fitting TRBD1. J lost 6 bases, V lost 0 bases, and 10 bases had no gene match. The CDR3 loop spans 17 amino acids. Germline V gene lookup returns CDR1 SGHTA and CDR2 FQGNSA.

V and J are TRBV2 and TRBJ2-3; 12 nucleotides match TRBD2. The CDR3 runs 19 residues. Germline V gene sequence: CDR1 SNHLY, CDR2 FYNNEI. The V and J ends lost 6 bases and 0 bases, in that order; junction bases with no gene match: 13. The CDR3 reads CASSLAGLAGVTSTDTQYF. CDR3 DNA sequence: TGTGCCAGCAGCCTCGCGGGACTAGCGGGCGTTACTAGCACAGATACGCAGTATTTT.

The V call is TRBV4-3, the J call TRBJ2-5; possible D gene TRBD2, 6 bases. Germline-derived CDR1 and CDR2 are LGHNA and YSLEER. The CDR3 contains 16 residues. V lost 1 base, J lost 4 bases, and 16 bases lay in between. The CDR3 DNA reads as TGCGCCAGCAGCCAAGCCTCCGCGGGACCTTCAGAGACCCAGTACTTC. Translation gives CASSQASAGPSETQYF.

This clonotype was seen only a few times. The V call is TRBV18, the J call TRBJ2-3, with 15 bases lining up with TRBD2. Germline V gene data show CDR1 as KGHSH and CDR2 as LQKENI. CDR3 length: 17 residues. The V gene end was trimmed by 1 base and the J gene end by 4 bases; junction bases not matched to a gene: 3. CDR3 amino acids: CASSPQGLAGGPDTQYF. The CDR3, as DNA: TGTGCCAGCTCACCACAGGGACTAGCGGGGGGCCCAGATACGCAGTATTTT.

Note on this clonotype: Compared with germline, one end of the junction differs, possibly owing to a read error. The rearrangement links TRBV5-5 to TRBJ2-2; 7 positions match TRBD2. The CDR3 consists of 18 residues. Per the germline V gene, CDR1 is SGHKS and CDR2 is YYEKEE (reference sequence). CDR3 DNA sequence: TGTGCCAGCAGTTTGGCGGGGGTAATCTTCGCGAACACCGGGGAGCTGTTTTTT. The encoded protein is CASSLAGVIFANTGELFF.

This sequence joins TRBV12-3 or TRBV12-4 and TRBJ1-4, with D hard to call. CDR3 length: 12 amino acids. V shed 1 base and J shed 13 bases, with 10 bases lying between them. As DNA, the CDR3 is TGTGCCAGCAGTTTAGAGACCGTTAGACTGTTTTTT. Translating gives CASSLETVRLFF.

In its sample, this clonotype was seen many times. This rearrangement joins TRBV7-3 to TRBJ2-3; no firm D call. The CDR3 spans 13 residues. V was trimmed by 4 bases and J by 5 bases, leaving 10 bases between them. CDR1 is SGHTA, CDR2 FQGTGA, per germline. The CDR3 loop is CASSSGPIDTQYF. The CDR3 DNA reads TGTGCCAGCAGCTCCGGACCCATAGATACGCAGTATTTT.

This clonotype was counted only a few times. The V call is TRBV29-1, the J call TRBJ2-5; D may be TRBD1 (6 bases). Germline assignment: CDR1 SQVTM and CDR2 ANQGSEA. The CDR3 length is 12 residues. Trimming shortened V by 3 bases and J by 5 bases, and 10 bases separated the two germline ends. CDR3 DNA sequence: TGCAGCGTTGACAGGGGAGAGGAGACCCAGTACTTC. This sequence encodes CSVDRGEETQYF.

The rearrangement joins TRBV4-1 to TRBJ2-3; 8 nucleotides align to TRBD2. Per the germline V gene, CDR1 is MGHRA and CDR2 is YSYEKL. The CDR3 loop spans 18 amino acids. Unmatched junction bases numbered 11, after V lost 0 bases and J lost 3 bases. Written as DNA, the CDR3 is TGCGCCAGCAGCCAAGATCGTAGTGGCGGGGGGCGGACAGATACGCAGTATTTT. Its protein is CASSQDRSGGGRTDTQYF.

This clonotype was detected a few times. This chain links TRBV12-3 or TRBV12-4 with TRBJ2-4, with TRBD1 matching 9 bases. The CDR3 sequence is 15 residues long. With V trimmed by 6 bases and J by 9 bases, 12 bases remained unmatched. CDR3 residues: CASSTVQGALGIQYF. CDR3 in DNA: TGTGCCAGCAGCACCGTACAGGGGGCTCTAGGCATTCAGTACTTC.

This clonotype appeared a few times. The chain combines TRBV4-2 with TRBJ2-7; D is undetermined. The CDR3 runs 14 residues. The V gene lost 0 bases and the J gene lost 6 bases, with 12 bases spanning the gap. Germline V gene data show CDR1 as LGHNA and CDR2 as YNFKEQ. Here the CDR3 reads CASSQDVETGEQYF. The CDR3 DNA follows: TGTGCCAGCAGCCAAGATGTGGAAACGGGCGAGCAGTACTTC.

The chain employs TRBV12-3 or TRBV12-4 and TRBJ1-6; D uncertain. This CDR3 comprises 13 residues. Trimming shortened V by 6 bases and J by 10 bases, and 13 bases separated the two germline ends. In DNA, the CDR3 is TGTGCCAGCAGGGACGACCTATTCTCACCCCTCCACTTT. Protein product: CASRDDLFSPLHF.

The V and J genes are TRBV7-2 and TRBJ1-4, with TRBD1 matching over 11 bases. The germline gives CDR1 SGHTA, CDR2 FQGNSA. The CDR3 runs 18 residues. Unmatched junction bases numbered 10, after V lost 4 bases and J lost 3 bases. The CDR3 is CASSSGTGGRLANEKLFF. In nucleotides, the CDR3 is TGTGCCAGCAGCTCGGGGACAGGGGGGCGGTTAGCTAATGAAAAACTGTTTTTT.

This clonotype was counted at least ten times. The chain combines TRBV4-2 with TRBJ2-2; 11 bases are a match to TRBD2. V dropped 4 bases and J dropped 4; count of bases not matched to a gene: 5. Looked up from germline, CDR1 is LGHNA and CDR2 is YNFKEQ. This CDR3 spans 16 amino acids. CDR3 coding DNA: TGTGCCAGCAGCCGTAAACTAGCGGGGGCCACCGGGGAGCTGTTTTTT. It yields the protein CASSRKLAGATGELFF.

The rearrangement links TRBV5-1 to TRBJ2-5; 12 bases are a match to TRBD1. Germline loops: CDR1 SGHRS, CDR2 YFSETQ. Unmatched junction bases numbered 9, after V lost 1 base and J lost 5 bases. This CDR3 contains 17 residues. The DNA for the CDR3 is TGCGCCAGCAGCTTGACCGGGACAGGGGGCCCTTGGGAGACCCAGTACTTC. Translating gives CASSLTGTGGPWETQYF.

This clonotype turned up a few times. The chain joins TRBV5-1 to TRBJ2-1; 10 positions match TRBD2. V lost 3 bases, J lost 1 base, and 10 bases stayed unmatched. This CDR3 spans 18 amino acids. From germline, CDR1 is SGHRS and CDR2 YFSETQ. CDR3 region: CASSSGESGGASYNEQFF. Here the CDR3 DNA reads TGCGCCAGCAGCTCGGGAGAGAGCGGGGGGGCTTCCTACAATGAGCAGTTCTTC.

The rearrangement uses TRBV5-6 and TRBJ2-1, with TRBD2 identical over 8 bases. The V and J ends lost 4 bases and 7 bases, in that order; junction bases with no gene match: 10. This CDR3 comprises 15 residues. Germline V gives CDR1 SGHDT, CDR2 YYEEEE. CDR3 in amino acids: CASSRPGSGGNEQFF. The CDR3 DNA reads as TGTGCCAGCAGCCGGCCCGGGAGCGGGGGAAATGAGCAGTTCTTC.

V is TRBV18 and J is TRBJ2-7; D possibly uses TRBD1 or TRBD2 (5 bases each). V was clipped by 0 bases and J by 4 bases, with 16 bases between them. CDR1 and CDR2 (germline): KGHSH, LQKENI. The CDR3 runs 16 residues. The CDR3 loop reads CASSPPGTDVLYEQYF. The DNA of the CDR3 is TGTGCCAGCTCACCACCAGGGACGGATGTCCTGTACGAGCAGTACTTC.

The chain carries TRBV11-3 and TRBJ2-3, with 8 bases aligning to TRBD2. The J segment lost 4 bases and the V segment lost 8 bases, leaving 11 bases of the junction unmatched. The CDR3 spans 15 residues. Looked up from germline, CDR1 is SGHNT and CDR2 is YENEEA. In nucleotides, the CDR3 is TGTGCCAGCGCTCACGGGAGCGGGGGATCAGATACGCAGTATTTT. Translating it yields CASAHGSGGSDTQYF.

On this clonotype: No DNA is shown, since the ends of the CDR3 on it are uncertain; the CDR3 is the one TCRdb lists. This sequence joins TRBV12-3 or TRBV12-4 and TRBJ1-1; the table's D gene call, TRBD1, was not cross checked with the DNA. The length of the CDR3 is 13 amino acids, counting both ends. The CDR3 sequence: CASSILGGTEAFF.

This clonotype was detected only a few times. The chain combines TRBV3-1 with TRBJ2-3; D unclear. CDR1 LGHDT and CDR2 YNNKEL come from the germline V gene (reference sequence). V lost 3 bases and J lost 5, with 9 bases in between. The CDR3 is made up of 13 amino acids. The CDR3 protein is CASSQAVEDTQYF. The CDR3 coding sequence is TGTGCCAGCAGCCAGGCGGTCGAAGATACGCAGTATTTT.